This T cell receptor (beta chain) was documented in a study of long-term antiretroviral therapy in people with HIV. Study-wide results and caveats: Viral resistance, ART adherence and therapy changes all lacked available data.

Notes on this clone: Its antigen is unknown.

The CDR3 runs to 15 residues. CDR1 is SEHNR and CDR2 is FQNEAQ in the germline V gene (reference sequence). Deletions cut 5 bases from V and 1 base from J, with 13 bases between. A v3.0 immunoSEQ assay was performed at survey level. Clones were read by immunoSEQ multiplex PCR, and TCRdb kept only the in-frame ones, dropping some. The sample lists roughly 37,000 clones, 75% to 85% occurring once. The TCR was taken from a man between 25 and 39 years old with HIV. The J gene is TRBJ2-3, the V gene TRBV7-9; either TRBD1 or TRBD2 may fit D (5 bases each). The sequences come from unsorted PBMCs, collected 3.4 years after starting antiretroviral therapy. Here the CDR3 DNA reads TGTGCCAGCAGCCCGGCCGGGGCCGGCACAGATACGCAGTATTTT. It encodes CASSPAGAGTDTQYF.